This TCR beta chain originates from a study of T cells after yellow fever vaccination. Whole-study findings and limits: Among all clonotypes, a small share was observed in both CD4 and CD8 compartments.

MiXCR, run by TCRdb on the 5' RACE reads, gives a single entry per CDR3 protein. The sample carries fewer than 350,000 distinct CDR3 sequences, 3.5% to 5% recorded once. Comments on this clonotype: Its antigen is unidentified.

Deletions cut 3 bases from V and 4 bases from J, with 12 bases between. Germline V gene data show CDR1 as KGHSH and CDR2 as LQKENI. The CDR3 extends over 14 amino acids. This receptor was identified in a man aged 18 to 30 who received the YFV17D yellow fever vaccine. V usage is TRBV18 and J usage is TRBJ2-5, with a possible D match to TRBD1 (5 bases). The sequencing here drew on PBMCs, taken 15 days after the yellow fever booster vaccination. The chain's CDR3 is CASSPDMVGETQYF. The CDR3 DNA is TGTGCCAGCTCACCGGACATGGTAGGAGAGACCCAGTACTTC.